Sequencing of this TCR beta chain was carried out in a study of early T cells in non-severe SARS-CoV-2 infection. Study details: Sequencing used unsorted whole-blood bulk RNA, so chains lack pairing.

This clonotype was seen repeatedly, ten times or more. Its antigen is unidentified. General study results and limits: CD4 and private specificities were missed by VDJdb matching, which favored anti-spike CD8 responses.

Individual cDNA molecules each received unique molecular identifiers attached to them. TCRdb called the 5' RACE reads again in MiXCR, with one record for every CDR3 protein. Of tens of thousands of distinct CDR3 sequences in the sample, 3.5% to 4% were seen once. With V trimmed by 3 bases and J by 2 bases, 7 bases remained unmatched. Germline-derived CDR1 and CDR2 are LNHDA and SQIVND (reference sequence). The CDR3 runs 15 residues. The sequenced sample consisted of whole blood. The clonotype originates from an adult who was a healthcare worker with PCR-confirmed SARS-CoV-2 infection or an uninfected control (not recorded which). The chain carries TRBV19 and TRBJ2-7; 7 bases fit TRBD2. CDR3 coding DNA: TGTGCCAGTAGTATCCAAGGCGGGAGAGCCTACGAGCAGTACTTC. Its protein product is CASSIQGGRAYEQYF. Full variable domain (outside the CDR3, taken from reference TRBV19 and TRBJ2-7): DGGITQSPKYLFRKEGQNVTLSCEQNLNHDAMYWYRQDPGQGLRLIYYSQIVNDFQKGDIAEGYSVSREKKESFPLTVTSAQKNPTAFYLCASSIQGGRAYEQYFGPGTRLTVT.